The 23 T cell receptor beta chains reported below all come from one sample, sequenced in a study of T-cell memory formation after mild COVID-19. TCRdb processed the 5' RACE reads anew with MiXCR; each CDR3 protein has one entry. The repertoire holds fewer than 250,000 distinct CDR3 sequences, with 27% as singletons. Material for sequencing was PBMCs or a T cell subset sorted from them (not recorded which). These receptors were obtained from an adult woman who had mild COVID-19 (a few samples of this study predate the infection). Cell type and time point are not known.

This clonotype was observed a few times. The gene calls are TRBV7-2 and TRBJ1-1, with 7 bases aligning to TRBD1. The CDR3 has 15 residues. J was trimmed by 4 bases and V by 5 bases; bases with no gene match: 10. Germline V lookup: CDR1 SGHTA, CDR2 FQGNSA. In DNA, the CDR3 is TGTGCCAGCAGCACCTCCACAGGGGTAGGCACTGAAGCTTTCTTT. It yields the protein CASSTSTGVGTEAFF.

This clonotype was counted once. The gene calls are TRBV6-1 and TRBJ1-5; D gene ambiguous. This CDR3 is 15 amino acids long. Germline V lookup: CDR1 MNHNS, CDR2 SASEGT. The germline V and J ends were trimmed by 4 bases and 4 bases, with 14 bases remaining between them. For the CDR3, the DNA is TGTGCCAGCAGTGGGCGAGACACGGCGAATCAGCCCCAGCATTTT. Protein sequence: CASSGRDTANQPQHF.

Only a few counts were recorded for this clonotype. The rearrangement joins TRBV4-1 to TRBJ1-5; D ambiguous. Germline loops: CDR1 MGHRA, CDR2 YSYEKL. V was pared by 3 bases and J by 5 bases, with 11 bases between. The CDR3 runs to 14 residues. CDR3 protein: CASSQVVGDQPQHF. The CDR3 DNA reads TGCGCCAGCAGCCAGGTCGTAGGAGATCAGCCCCAGCATTTT.

The gene calls are TRBV7-2 and TRBJ1-3; the match to TRBD1 covers 7 bases. Per germline, CDR1 SGHTA and CDR2 FQGNSA. CDR3 size: 15 residues. V was clipped by 5 bases and J by 0 bases; unmatched bases: 4. The CDR3 DNA reads TGTGCCAGCAGCCCGGACAGGTCCTCTGGAAACACCATATATTTT. As protein: CASSPDRSSGNTIYF. Filled out from reference TRBV7-2 and TRBJ1-3, the complete variable domain reads GAGVSQSPSNKVTEKGKDVELRCDPISGHTALYWYRQSLGQGLEFLIYFQGNSAPDKSGLPSDRFSAERTGGSVSTLTIQRTQQEDSAVYLCASSPDRSSGNTIYFGEGSWLTVV.

The chain uses TRBV5-1 and TRBJ1-1; no clear D gene. V shed 5 bases and J shed 5 bases, with 13 bases lying between them. The CDR3 is 13 residues long. CDR1 and CDR2 (germline): SGHRS, YFSETQ. CDR3 region: CASRPGVGTEAFF. In DNA form, the CDR3 reads TGCGCCAGCAGGCCGGGAGTAGGAACTGAAGCTTTCTTT. The full variable domain, in which reference TRBV5-1 and TRBJ1-1 provide the parts outside the CDR3, is KAGVTQTPRYLIKTRGQQVTLSCSPISGHRSVSWYQQTPGQGLQFLFEYFSETQRNKGNFPGRFSGRQFSNSRSEMNVSTLELGDSALYLCASRPGVGTEAFFGQGTRLTVV.

V is TRBV5-1 and J is TRBJ2-5; either TRBD1 or TRBD2 may fit D (5 bases each). The CDR3 consists of 15 residues. CDR1 SGHRS and CDR2 YFSETQ come from the germline V gene. V shed 4 bases and J shed 5 bases, with 18 bases lying between them. CDR3 sequence reads: CASSPDGSWGETQYF. CDR3 nucleotide sequence: TGCGCCAGCAGCCCCGACGGGTCCTGGGGGGAGACCCAGTACTTC.

This clonotype was counted between two and nine times. The V call is TRBV19, the J call TRBJ2-1; possibly TRBD1 for D (5 bases). The CDR3 runs to 16 residues. Germline V gene sequence: CDR1 LNHDA, CDR2 SQIVND (reference sequence). With 6 bases removed from V and 0 bases from J, the gap between germline ends came to 15 bases. CDR3 DNA sequence: TGTGCCAGTAGCCGCCTTGGGGCCAGCTCCTACAATGAGCAGTTCTTC. This codes for CASSRLGASSYNEQFF.

This clonotype turned up a few times. Mismatch with germline at one junction end may stem from a read error. The V and J genes are TRBV9 and TRBJ1-1, with TRBD1 identical over 7 bases. The germline V gene has CDR1 SGDLS and CDR2 YYNGEE. The length of the CDR3 is 14 residues. The CDR3 here is CASSQTTGNTEAFF. The CDR3 region has the DNA TGTGCCAGCAGCCAGACGACAGGGAACACTGAAGCCTTCTTT.

This clonotype was detected a few times. The chain is built from TRBV27 and TRBJ1-4; D is undetermined. This CDR3 is built from 14 residues. CDR1 and CDR2 (germline): MNHEY, SMNVEV (reference sequence). With 3 bases removed from V and 3 bases from J, the gap between germline ends came to 8 bases. CDR3: CASSFGRANEKLFF. CDR3 in DNA: TGTGCCAGCAGTTTCGGGCGGGCTAATGAAAAACTGTTTTTT.

This clonotype appeared a single time. V usage is TRBV6-5 and J usage is TRBJ2-7; D may be TRBD1 (6 bases). Germline CDR1 MNHEY, CDR2 SVGAGI. The CDR3 runs to 13 residues. V dropped 8 bases and J dropped 1 base, with 12 bases sitting between them. CDR3 residues: CASRRDISYEQYF. CDR3 in DNA: TGTGCCAGCCGCCGGGACATATCCTACGAGCAGTACTTC.

Only a few counts were recorded for this clonotype. The chain links TRBV7-9 to TRBJ1-2, with unresolved D. Germline V gives CDR1 SEHNR, CDR2 FQNEAQ (reference sequence). The ends were cut back, 1 base at V and 6 bases at J, with 6 bases in the middle. The CDR3 length is 12 residues. As DNA, the CDR3 is TGTGCCAGCAGCTTAGGGCCAGATGGCTACACCTTC. This translates into CASSLGPDGYTF.

The chain combines TRBV19 with TRBJ1-2; D may be TRBD1 (5 bases). Germline V gene lookup returns CDR1 LNHDA and CDR2 SQIVND (reference sequence). V lost 6 bases and J 4 bases, leaving 18 bases between the germline ends. The length of the CDR3 is 15 residues. The CDR3 DNA sequence: TGTGCCAGTAGATCCCGGGAAACAGGCGCCTATGGCTACACCTTC. This translates into CASRSRETGAYGYTF.

The V gene is TRBV19, the J gene TRBJ2-7; TRBD1 is a possible D gene (5 bases). V was pared by 6 bases and J by 3 bases, with 15 bases between. The CDR3 sequence is 14 residues long. CDR1 and CDR2 from the germline V gene are LNHDA and SQIVND (reference sequence). This CDR3 is CASSPWGRDYEQYF. The CDR3 DNA sequence: TGTGCCAGTAGCCCATGGGGCAGGGACTACGAGCAGTACTTC.

This clonotype appeared a few times. The rearrangement joins TRBV5-5 to TRBJ2-3; TRBD2 matches 8 bases. V was pared by 4 bases and J by 3 bases, with 10 bases of the junction left unmatched. The CDR3 has 16 amino acids. Germline V gene sequence: CDR1 SGHKS, CDR2 YYEKEE (reference sequence). The CDR3 loop reads CASSPLGSGVTDTQYF. The CDR3 bases are TGTGCCAGCAGCCCCCTGGGTAGCGGGGTTACAGATACGCAGTATTTT.

J is TRBJ2-1 and V is TRBV12-3 or TRBV12-4; the D is unclear. This CDR3 contains 12 residues. Between the trimmed V and J ends, which lost 6 bases and 13 bases, there was a span of 16 bases. The CDR3 DNA follows: TGTGCCAGCAGGCCCGGTAAGCTGGATCAGTTCTTC. This gives the protein CASRPGKLDQFF.

Of note for this clonotype: Sequence at one end of the junction differs from germline and may be a read error. J is TRBJ2-7 and V is TRBV2; TRBD2 is a possible D gene (6 bases). This CDR3 region has 12 residues. The germline V gene encodes CDR1 SNHLY and CDR2 FYNNEI. CDR3 in amino acids: CASTEGMGGLGF. Here the CDR3 DNA reads TGTGCCAGCACGGAAGGGATGGGGGGTCTTGGCTTC.

There are a few counts of this clonotype. The chain carries TRBV24-1 and TRBJ1-3; D possibly corresponds to TRBD1 (5 bases). The CDR3 runs 17 residues. V lost 0 bases, J lost 0 bases, and 11 bases lay in between. Germline assignment: CDR1 KGHDR and CDR2 SFDVKD. The CDR3, as DNA: TGTGCCACCAGTGATTTGCACCGGGGGAACTCTGGAAACACCATATATTTT. This codes for CATSDLHRGNSGNTIYF.

This clonotype was counted between two and nine times. The V and J genes are TRBV4-3 and TRBJ2-7; D uncertain. Looked up from germline, CDR1 is LGHNA and CDR2 is YSLEER. The CDR3 length is 14 residues. The V gene lost 0 bases and the J gene lost 7 bases, with 13 bases spanning the gap. This CDR3 is CASSQENLLGEQYF. In nucleotides, the CDR3 is TGCGCCAGCAGCCAAGAGAATCTCCTAGGGGAGCAGTACTTC.

J is TRBJ1-5 and V is TRBV20-1; D gene uncertain. CDR1 and CDR2 from the germline V gene are DFQATT and SNEGSKA (reference sequence). The CDR3 runs 12 residues. Trimming pared 2 bases from V and 1 base from J, leaving 3 bases between. As DNA, the CDR3 is TGCAGTGCTAGACGGAGCAATCAGCCCCAGCATTTT. Translating gives CSARRSNQPQHF.

This clonotype came up a few times. The rearrangement uses TRBV2 and TRBJ1-2; maybe TRBD1 (5 bases). CDR3 size: 14 residues. The V gene lost 2 bases and the J gene lost 2 bases, with 9 bases spanning the gap. Germline V gene sequence: CDR1 SNHLY, CDR2 FYNNEI. The CDR3 DNA reads TGTGCCAGCAGTGAATTAGGGACCAACTATGGCTACACCTTC. Encoded protein: CASSELGTNYGYTF.

This chain links TRBV6-5 with TRBJ1-1; D is undetermined. The CDR3 runs 15 residues. Trimming took off 5 bases at V and 0 bases at J, with 13 bases between the two ends. CDR1 and CDR2 from the germline V gene are MNHEY and SVGAGI. This CDR3 is CASSPSGSVNTEAFF. As DNA, the CDR3 is TGTGCCAGCAGTCCCTCCGGCAGTGTGAACACTGAAGCTTTCTTT.

This clonotype has only a few counts. This chain links TRBV9 with TRBJ1-4; possible D gene TRBD1, 6 bases. This CDR3 has 13 amino acids. Trimming took 2 bases from V and 5 from J, leaving 7 bases between them. Germline V gene data show CDR1 as SGDLS and CDR2 as YYNGEE. The CDR3 nucleotides read TGTGCCAGCAGCGTCACAGGGAATGAAAAACTGTTTTTT. This translates into CASSVTGNEKLFF.

In this sample, this clonotype turned up once. V and J are TRBV7-9 and TRBJ2-2, with 11 bases fitting TRBD2. The V gene end was trimmed by 3 bases and the J gene end by 5 bases; junction bases not matched to a gene: 5. The CDR3 has 16 residues. Germline V gene data show CDR1 as SEHNR and CDR2 as FQNEAQ (reference sequence). The CDR3: CASSFLAGGKTGELFF. CDR3 in DNA: TGTGCCAGCAGCTTCCTAGCGGGAGGAAAAACCGGGGAGCTGTTTTTT.